This TCR beta chain was sequenced in a study of beta chain features in type 1 diabetes. Study-wide context: Comparable age, gender and cell yields were observed in patients relative to healthy donors.

The isolated RNA, all of it, was reverse transcribed, so expressed TCRB transcripts were what got sequenced. Sequencing was performed with immunoSEQ multiplex PCR; in TCRdb, only in-frame clones are kept and a portion is missing. The top ten hold approximately 0.02% of the sample, which has over 350,000 clones, about 16% seen once. The CDR3 totals 14 residues. J lost 4 bases, V lost 5 bases, and 6 bases had no gene match. The germline V gene encodes CDR1 SGHAT and CDR2 FQNNGV. This clone was found a few times. Sequences were obtained from naive CD4+ T cells from blood. The chain uses TRBV11-2 and TRBJ2-3, with 7 nucleotides matching TRBD2. This receptor was obtained from a woman under 30 in good health. The CDR3 sequence is CASSEVAGADTQYF. In DNA form, the CDR3 reads TGTGCCAGCAGCGAGGTGGCGGGAGCAGATACGCAGTATTTT.